This TCR beta chain was recorded in a study of identical twins (dated by TCRdb to 2016 to 2017). In terms of the full investigation: To test whether fetal clonotypes persist, the study used deep sequencing on TCR alpha and beta repertoires from monozygotic twins, unrelated adults of various ages, and cord blood. To rule out contamination, replicate twin experiments were performed at different times with different library preparation protocols.

Every donor in the study was a healthy Caucasian. This clonotype was detected only a few times. Its antigen is still unknown. Base qualities are not provided; no much larger clone lies one nucleotide away. To prepare the library, 5' RACE was applied. For sequencing, an Illumina HiSeq 2000 was employed. Template switching introduced a universal primer binding site; the final cDNA contained a unique molecular identifier, enabling accurate counting of TCR cDNA molecules. Specific primers in the conserved constant-segment region were used to synthesize first-strand cDNA for TCR alpha and beta chains. To control for contamination, every cDNA library was double barcoded, receiving both a SMART-Mk sample barcode and Illumina barcodes. Two successive PCR steps introduced TruSeq adapter sequences along with Illumina sample barcodes. Sequencing of the TCR alpha and beta cDNA libraries was done on the Illumina HiSeq platform using custom primers. Per the authors' processing: Unique molecular identifiers were extracted from raw reads with MiGEC, and CDR3 positions were determined with MiXCR. Recombination models were inferred per individual with the repgenHMM and IGoR tools using an EM algorithm. The tcR package in R was used for shared clonotype analysis, with sharing normalized by the product of cloneset sizes. To study raw recombination free of thymic and clonal selection effects, out-of-frame nonproductive sequences were analyzed. TCRdb reprocessing: public reads trimmed at Q25 with fastp, clones called with MiXCR, in-frame beta chains kept. Rows with one shared CDR3 protein collapse into an entry with the most common genes and DNA. What appears here as the V and J calls and clone size reflects TCRdb's work, not the paper's. The sample table shows 1.5 million to 2 million distinct CDR3 sequences, and 32% are seen once. Together, the top ten hold about 0.25% of the sample.

V lost 4 bases and J lost 2 bases, and the count of bases not matched to a germline gene is 7. CDR1 is given as SGHDN and CDR2 as FVKESK, both from the germline V gene. Including cysteine and phenylalanine, the CDR3 has 15 amino acids. The sequence is cut down to CDR3 DNA, 45 bases in frame from base 1. General conclusions and limits of the study: Fewer insertions were carried by abundant cord blood beta clonotypes, a similar but weaker trend appeared in young adult naive repertoires, and no such trend appeared in memory repertoires. Out-of-frame TCR alpha sharing in monozygotic twins was systematically underestimated by recombination models, whereas sharing between unrelated individuals was in agreement with the recombination models. Conclusions relied on cross-sectional statistical analysis, since the same donors could not be followed over many years. Zero-insertion analyses could be partly confounded by invariant T cells such as MAIT and iNKT, although diverse VJ usage argued against such confounding for most clonotypes. Excess twin sharing in beta out-of-frame sequences was weaker because fewer shared sequences lowered the signal-to-noise ratio. Out-of-frame TCR alpha sequences shared between twins showed an excess of low generation-probability sequences compared with coincidental sharing between unrelated individuals.

Sequencing was done on a sample of cord blood. The sequence was collected from a newborn girl in good health. The chain is made from TRBV14 and TRBJ2-7; a stretch of 8 junction bases matches TRBD2. The nucleotide sequence reads TGTGCCAGCAGCCGCGGACTAGCCCCTACCTACGAGCAGTACTTC. This codes for CASSRGLAPTYEQYF.